Listed below are T cell receptor beta chains from one sample, sequenced in a study of CD8 T cells in ankylosing spondylitis. TCRdb used MiXCR to reprocess the 5' RACE reads, holding one entry per CDR3 protein. The table shows 200,000 or so distinct CDR3 sequences, with about 20% occurring only once. The source material was blood, either unsorted or a sorted T cell fraction (not recorded which). These receptors came from a male donor aged 10-30 years with ankylosing spondylitis or in good health (not recorded which). The CDR3 runs from the conserved cysteine through the conserved F or W. The D gene is left open where the match is weak. Not every row has a clone size; where given, it reads once, few, many or a size class.

clone_size	j_call	v_call	d_call	cdr3_nt	cdr3_aa
many	TRBJ2-2	TRBV12-3/TRBV12-4	.	TGTGCCAGCAGCTCCGGCGGGGCGAACACCGGGGAGCTGTTTTTT	CASSSGGANTGELFF
many	TRBJ2-1	TRBV10-3	.	TGTGCCATCAGTGATCCATACGAAAACAATGAGCAGTTCTTC	CAISDPYENNEQFF
many	TRBJ2-5	TRBV29-1	TRBD2	TGCAGCGTTGCCGGGGGGGCGAAGGAAGAGACCCAGTACTTC	CSVAGGAKEETQYF
.	TRBJ1-1	TRBV20-1	.	TGCAGTGCTAGAGTCGGGTTGTCGGAAAACACTGAAGCTTTCTTT	CSARVGLSENTEAFF
many	TRBJ1-2	TRBV20-1	.	TGCAGTGCTAATCAGGGTTCTGGCTACACCTTC	CSANQGSGYTF
many	TRBJ1-1	TRBV5-5	.	TGTGCCAGCAGCTTGGTATTCGGGGAGACTGAAGCTTTCTTT	CASSLVFGETEAFF
many	TRBJ1-5	TRBV7-8	.	TGTGCCAGCAGCTTAGCGCGATGGGGGATGGGTCAGCCCCAGCATTTT	CASSLARWGMGQPQHF
many	TRBJ2-7	TRBV10-3	.	TGTGCCATCAGTGAGTCACTAGGCTCCTACGAGCAGTACTTC	CAISESLGSYEQYF
many	TRBJ2-1	TRBV10-3	TRBD2	TGTGCCATCAGTGAGGGTAGCGGGAACTACAATGAGCAGTTCTTC	CAISEGSGNYNEQFF
many	TRBJ1-2	TRBV6-5	.	TGTGCCAGCACTCCCGGGGTTGGAGACTATGGCTACACCTTC	CASTPGVGDYGYTF
many	TRBJ2-3	TRBV28	TRBD2	TGTGCCAGCAGTCAGGGAGCGGGAGAGACAGATACGCAGTATTTT	CASSQGAGETDTQYF
many	TRBJ2-1	TRBV3-1	.	TGTGCCAGCAGCTCTACCGGGACAGAGCAGTTCTTC	CASSSTGTEQFF
many	TRBJ1-1	TRBV5-1	.	TGCGCCAGCACCTGGGAGGGAGGGTCCACTGAAGCTTTCTTT	CASTWEGGSTEAFF